These T cell receptor beta chains were read from a single sample in a study of OX40 agonist ivuxolimab in advanced cancers. Assay used: immunoSEQ multiplex PCR; TCRdb lists only in-frame clones, some missing. The sample contains more than 25,000 clones, 70% to 85% of which appear only once. The source material was CD4+ or CD8+ T cells sorted from blood, sampled in a trial of the OX40 agonist ivuxolimab. The source is an adult with an advanced solid tumor such as melanoma, head and neck, liver or kidney cancer. Each CDR3 is given with its conserved first and last residue. A D gene is named only where the DNA matches it firmly. Clone size appears in some rows only: once, few, many, or a class for an expanded clone.

v_call: TRBV11-2
d_call: TRBD2
clone_size: -
j_call: TRBJ2-5
cdr3_aa: CASGRRRGLAGGVETQYF
cdr3_nt: TGTGCCAGCGGACGTCGTCGGGGACTAGCGGGGGGCGTGGAGACCCAGTACTTC

v_call: TRBV2
d_call: TRBD2
clone_size: -
j_call: TRBJ2-3
cdr3_aa: CAIDSIGRTDTQYF
cdr3_nt: TGTGCCATCGATTCCATCGGGAGGACAGATACGCAGTATTTT

v_call: TRBV7-7
d_call: -
clone_size: -
j_call: TRBJ2-1
cdr3_aa: CASSLGPSSYNEQFF
cdr3_nt: TGTGCTAGCAGCCTCGGCCCGAGCTCCTACAATGAGCAGTTCTTC

v_call: TRBV7-7
d_call: -
clone_size: -
j_call: TRBJ1-1
cdr3_aa: CASSWGGYTEAFF
cdr3_nt: TGTGCTAGCAGCTGGGGGGGTTACACTGAAGCTTTCTTT

v_call: TRBV6-1
d_call: -
clone_size: -
j_call: TRBJ2-7
cdr3_aa: CASSAWDGNYEQYF
cdr3_nt: TGTGCCAGCAGTGCCTGGGACGGGAACTACGAGCAGTACTTC

v_call: TRBV30
d_call: -
clone_size: -
j_call: TRBJ2-1
cdr3_aa: CAHTLENYNEQFF
cdr3_nt: TGTGCACACACCCTAGAAAACTACAATGAGCAGTTCTTC

v_call: TRBV30
d_call: -
clone_size: -
j_call: TRBJ2-1
cdr3_aa: CAWSAVDEQFF
cdr3_nt: TGTGCCTGGAGTGCTGTTGATGAGCAGTTCTTC

v_call: TRBV2
d_call: TRBD2
clone_size: -
j_call: TRBJ2-3
cdr3_aa: CACLRRELLDTQYF
cdr3_nt: TGTGCCTGTCTAAGGCGGGAGTTGTTAGATACGCAGTATTTT

v_call: TRBV23-1
d_call: TRBD1
clone_size: once
j_call: TRBJ1-4
cdr3_aa: CASSQLAPGQRNEKLFF
cdr3_nt: TGCGCCAGCAGTCAACTTGCGCCGGGACAGAGAAATGAAAAACTGTTTTTT

v_call: TRBV27
d_call: TRBD1
clone_size: -
j_call: TRBJ1-2
cdr3_aa: CASSQRHIDRANYGYTF
cdr3_nt: TGTGCCAGCAGTCAACGACATATTGACAGGGCTAACTATGGCTACACCTTC

v_call: TRBV9
d_call: -
clone_size: -
j_call: TRBJ2-7
cdr3_aa: CASSVGQSYEQYF
cdr3_nt: TGTGCCAGCAGCGTAGGACAGTCCTACGAGCAGTACTTC

v_call: TRBV19
d_call: -
clone_size: -
j_call: TRBJ1-1
cdr3_aa: CASSLGREAFF
cdr3_nt: TGTGCCAGTAGCCTTGGACGTGAAGCTTTCTTT

v_call: TRBV5-1
d_call: -
clone_size: -
j_call: TRBJ2-7
cdr3_aa: CASSLAGTYEQYF
cdr3_nt: TGCGCCAGCAGCTTGGCCGGGACCTACGAGCAGTACTTC

v_call: TRBV19
d_call: TRBD1
clone_size: few
j_call: TRBJ2-5
cdr3_aa: CASSTGRLGQGSETQYF
cdr3_nt: TGTGCCAGTAGTACCGGCCGACTTGGACAGGGAAGTGAGACCCAGTACTTC

v_call: TRBV28
d_call: TRBD2
clone_size: once
j_call: TRBJ2-7
cdr3_aa: CASTPRVITSAYHSYEQYF
cdr3_nt: TGTGCCAGCACCCCCAGGGTAATAACTAGCGCCTATCACTCCTACGAGCAGTACTTC